These T cell receptor beta chains were read from a single sample in a study of immune evolution from preneoplasia to lung adenocarcinoma. This table comes from immunoSEQ multiplex PCR, and its TCRdb copy is limited to in-frame clones, with some not included. The sample lists roughly 2,700 clones, approximately 80% seen once, with 10% in the top ten. The source material was FFPE adjacent normal lung tissue. The receptors originated from a person aged 60-79 years with lung adenocarcinoma. CDR3s include the opening cysteine and the closing phenylalanine or tryptophan. Fields, in order: J gene, clone size, D gene, V gene, CDR3 DNA, CDR3 protein. A D gene is named only where the DNA matches it firmly. Size values are once, few and many counts, or a class for expanded clones, and some rows have none.

TRBJ1-4	-	TRBD1	TRBV28	TGTGCCAGCAGTCGCCCTACAGGAGGGGGCGAAAAACTGTTTTTT	CASSRPTGGGEKLFF
TRBJ2-3	-	-	TRBV20-1	TGCAGTGCTAGCACAGATACGCAGTATTTT	CSASTDTQYF
TRBJ2-5	-	-	TRBV6-5	TGTGCCAGCAGTTACTTAGGCAGGGGGACCCAGTACTTC	CASSYLGRGTQYF
TRBJ2-1	-	TRBD1	TRBV6-5	TGTGCCAGCAGTTACAACAGGGGTACTGAGCAGTTCTTC	CASSYNRGTEQFF
TRBJ2-6	-	TRBD2	TRBV29-1	TGCAGCGTGGAGGGAGGGGCGTTCTCTGGGGCCAACGTCCTGACTTTC	CSVEGGAFSGANVLTF
TRBJ2-2	-	-	TRBV4-1	TGCGCCAGCAGCCACGTGGGACTCCAATCGAACACCGGGGAGCTGTTTTTT	CASSHVGLQSNTGELFF
TRBJ2-5	-	TRBD2	TRBV28	TGTGCCAGCACATCCCCCATAGCGGGAGGGCCGGAGACCCAGTACTTC	CASTSPIAGGPETQYF
TRBJ2-7	once	-	TRBV6-1	TGTGCCAGCAGTGTCGAAGCCCAGGGGGGGACCCCCTACGAGCAGTACTTC	CASSVEAQGGTPYEQYF
TRBJ2-1	-	TRBD1	TRBV29-1	TGCAGCGTCCCGGGACAGAATATTCTATCTGAGCAGTTCTTC	CSVPGQNILSEQFF
TRBJ2-7	-	-	TRBV30	TGTGCCTGGAGCGACGCGAGGCCCTACGAGCAGTACTTC	CAWSDARPYEQYF
TRBJ2-3	-	-	TRBV5-1	TGCGCCAGCAGCGGGGGATTCGGCACAGATACGCAGTATTTT	CASSGGFGTDTQYF
TRBJ1-1	-	TRBD1	TRBV10-3	TGTGCCACGCGACAGGGTGGGGACACTGAAGCTTTCTTT	CATRQGGDTEAFF
TRBJ1-5	-	TRBD1	TRBV28	TGTGCCAGCACCACAAACAGGGGTGGCAATCAGCCCCAGCATTTT	CASTTNRGGNQPQHF
TRBJ1-1	-	-	TRBV30	TGTGCCTGGAGTCCCCGGGGAAATGGGGGGAACATGGGGAGCACTGAAGCTTTCTTT	CAWSPRGNGGNMGSTEAFF
TRBJ2-2	once	-	TRBV6-1	TGTGCCAGCAAAATGACTAGTTCTGCCGGGGAGCTGTTTTTT	CASKMTSSAGELFF
TRBJ2-1	-	-	TRBV5-1	TGCGCCAGCAGCTTACCAGATACCTACAATGAGCAGTTCTTC	CASSLPDTYNEQFF
TRBJ2-1	-	-	TRBV11-3	TGTGCCAGCAGCTTAGGAGGGACCCAGCCGGACGAGCAGTTCTTC	CASSLGGTQPDEQFF